This entry concerns a single T cell receptor beta chain. Its antigen is undetermined. This sample was included in a study of response to subunit inactivated influenza vaccine. The study's findings and limits: Researchers suggested that each seasonal influenza vaccination recruits few new T cells.

The CDR3 extends over 14 amino acids. V lost 4 bases, J lost 5 bases, and 11 bases lay in between. MiXCR, applied by TCRdb to the RT-PCR reads, yields one record per CDR3 protein. Of 600,000 to 850,000 distinct CDR3 sequences listed, around 15% are singletons. The rearrangement uses TRBV12-3 or TRBV12-4 and TRBJ2-2; D is ambiguous. This sequence was found in a man aged 50 or older who received an inactivated influenza vaccine. The material was PBMCs from blood, obtained roughly 15 days before vaccination. CDR3 nucleotides: TGTGCCAGCAGTTCGGCCCGACTGACCGGGGAGCTGTTTTTT. It is translated as CASSSARLTGELFF.